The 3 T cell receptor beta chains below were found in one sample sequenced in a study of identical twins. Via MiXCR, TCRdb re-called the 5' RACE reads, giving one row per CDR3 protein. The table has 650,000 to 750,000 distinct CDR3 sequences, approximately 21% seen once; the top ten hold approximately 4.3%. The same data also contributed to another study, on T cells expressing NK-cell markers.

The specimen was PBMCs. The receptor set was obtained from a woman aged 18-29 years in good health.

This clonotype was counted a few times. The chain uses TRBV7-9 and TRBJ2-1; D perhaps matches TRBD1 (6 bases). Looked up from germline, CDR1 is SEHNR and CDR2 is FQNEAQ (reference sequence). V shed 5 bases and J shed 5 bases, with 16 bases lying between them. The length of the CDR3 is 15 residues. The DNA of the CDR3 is TGTGCCAGCAGCCCCACCAAGACAGGAAACAATGAGCAGTTCTTC. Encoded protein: CASSPTKTGNNEQFF.

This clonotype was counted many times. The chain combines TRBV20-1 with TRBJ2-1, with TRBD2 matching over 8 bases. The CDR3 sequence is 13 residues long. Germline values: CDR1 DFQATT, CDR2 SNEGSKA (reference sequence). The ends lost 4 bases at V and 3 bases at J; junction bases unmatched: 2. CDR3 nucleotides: TGCAGTGCTACCGGGACTAGCTACAATGAGCAGTTCTTC. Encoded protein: CSATGTSYNEQFF.

Written as DNA, the CDR3 is TGTGCCAGCAGCTTAGGGTCGGGACAGGGAGTTGGCGGGGAGCTGTTTTTT. Protein: CASSLGSGQGVGGELFF. The chain employs TRBV7-8 and TRBJ2-2; TRBD1 matches at 9 bases. CDR1 and CDR2 (germline): SGHVS, FQNEAQ. This CDR3 has 17 amino acids. J was trimmed by 7 bases and V by 1 base; bases with no gene match: 10.